Following are 8 T cell receptor beta chains from one sample sequenced in a study of blood T cell repertoires in COVID-19. Repertoires were generated with immunoSEQ multiplex PCR, while TCRdb's copy carries only in-frame clones and drops some. Here the sample spans about 100,000 clones, less than 90% being singletons. Sequencing was carried out using peripheral blood. The origin of the receptors is a man in his 70s with active or convalescent COVID-19.

As regards this clone: Other DNA variants within this sample encode the same CDR3. The V and J genes are TRBV20-1 and TRBJ2-7, with D possibly TRBD1 on 5 matching bases. V was clipped by 6 bases and J by 0 bases, with 6 bases between them. Germline CDR1 DFQATT, CDR2 SNEGSKA (reference sequence). CDR3 length: 11 amino acids. The CDR3, as DNA: TGCAGTGCCAGGGACTCCTACGAGCAGTACTTC. It is translated as CSARDSYEQYF.

The V and J genes are TRBV3-1 (or the pseudogene TRBV3-2) and TRBJ2-2; maybe TRBD2 (5 bases). The V end was cut by 0 bases, the J end by 2 bases, with 13 bases between. Germline V gene lookup returns CDR1 LGHDT and CDR2 YNNKEL (reference sequence). The CDR3 length is 17 residues. Written as DNA, the CDR3 is TGTGCCAGCAGCCAAGATTACGAGCGGATTAACACCGGGGAGCTGTTTTTT. Encoded protein: CASSQDYERINTGELFF.

This clone was counted a single time. The chain is built from TRBV18 and TRBJ2-7; a weak D match, TRBD2 (6 bases). Germline loops: CDR1 KGHSH, CDR2 LQKENI. This CDR3 has 14 residues. The V gene lost 0 bases and the J gene lost 7 bases, with 13 bases spanning the gap. CDR3 sequence: CASSPPGRSGEQYF. CDR3 bases: TGTGCCAGCTCACCACCAGGGAGGTCTGGAGAGCAGTACTTC.

This chain uses TRBV29-1 with TRBJ2-1; D call uncertain. This CDR3 region has 10 residues. Per the germline V gene, CDR1 is SQVTM and CDR2 is ANQGSEA. The V end lost 7 bases, the J end lost 6 bases, and 7 bases lay between the germline ends. The CDR3 reads CSAVLNEQFF. For the CDR3, the DNA is TGCAGCGCCGTCCTCAATGAGCAGTTCTTC.

The chain carries TRBV5-6 and TRBJ1-5, with D possibly matching TRBD1 (5 bases). V lost 4 bases, J lost 2 bases, and 16 bases lay in between. This CDR3 contains 16 residues. Germline V CDR1 and CDR2: SGHDT, YYEEEE. CDR3 nucleotide sequence: TGTGCCAGCAGCCGGAGGGACCTAGGGGGCAATCAGCCCCAGCATTTT. Translated, it gives CASSRRDLGGNQPQHF.

As DNA, the CDR3 is TGTGCTAGTGGCCCAGGAGGGAGGTCCGAGCAGTACTTC. Its protein is CASGPGGRSEQYF. V and J are TRBV12-5 and TRBJ2-7; tentative D call: TRBD2 (6 bases). The CDR3 length is 13 residues. Germline V gene data show CDR1 as LGHNT and CDR2 as FRNRAP. The V gene lost 6 bases and the J gene lost 6 bases, with 15 bases spanning the gap.

This chain links TRBV27 with TRBJ1-6, with 9 positions matching TRBD1. Germline CDR1 and CDR2: MNHEY and SMNVEV (reference sequence). This CDR3 comprises 15 residues. With 5 bases clipped from V and 9 bases from J, the junction kept 8 bases outside the gene matches. The CDR3 reads CASSQGQGGISPLHF. The CDR3, as DNA: TGTGCCAGCAGTCAGGGACAGGGAGGGATTTCACCCCTCCACTTT.

Here the CDR3 DNA reads TGTGCCAGCAGTAGTAGCGGGCGCTTAGAGCAGTTCTTC. It codes for CASSSSGRLEQFF. This chain connects TRBV6-5 to TRBJ2-1; TRBD2 matches 7 bases. Trimming took 5 bases from V and 10 from J; bases not matched to a gene: 8. Germline lookup yields CDR1 MNHEY and CDR2 SVGAGI. CDR3 length equals 13 residues.